The entry that follows covers one T cell receptor beta chain sequence. The junction departs from germline at one end; a sequencing error may be responsible. Previously described methods and listed TCR primers were employed for the bulk TCR libraries. TCRdb fed the PCR reads into MiXCR, producing one record per CDR3 protein. The sample has some 320,000 distinct CDR3 sequences, around a fifth seen once. This entry belongs to a study of molecular identifiers for immune sequencing clone quantification. This CDR3 spans 14 amino acids. CDR1 is MNHEY and CDR2 is SVGAGI in the germline V gene. The V gene is TRBV6-5, the J gene TRBJ2-3, with a tentative D call TRBD2 (6 bases). This TCR came from a human donor in good health. Some libraries in this study had Jurkat cell RNA spiked in. Sequences were obtained from naive CD8+ T cells from blood, with Jurkat cell RNA spiked in. The subset was: FACS-sorted CD8+CD4-CCR7+CD45RA+ naive T cells. DNA of the CDR3: TGTGCCAGCAGTTACGGAGCGGGCACAGATACGCGGTATTTT. Translated, it gives CASSYGAGTDTRYF.